These 12 T cell receptor beta chains were all obtained from the same sample, sequenced in a study of T cells in women clearing cervical HPV infection. Some clones are missing from TCRdb's copy, which holds only in-frame ones; the method was immunoSEQ multiplex PCR. The ten most abundant clones cover 0.98% of a sample with over 45,000 clones. Specimen: blood buffy coat. The receptors stem from a woman between 18 and 75 years old with a cervical HPV16 infection that either progressed to CIN3+ or cleared (not recorded which).

About this clone: From the germline J gene comes the end of the CDR3, since the read stops 3 residues before it. The J gene is TRBJ1-1, the V gene TRBV4-1, with D unclear. This CDR3 has 15 residues. The V end was cut by 1 base, the J end by 0 bases, with 9 bases between. Germline lookup yields CDR1 MGHRA and CDR2 YSYEKL. The sequenced CDR3 bases are TGCGCCAGCAGCCAAGTTAACAGATTGAACACTGAA. Translated, it gives CASSQVNRLNTE. The entire CDR3 protein reads CASSQVNRLNTEAFF.

The CDR3 DNA, read in part, is TGTGCCAGTATCCGCGTGGGCCTAAACTATGGC. Its translation: CASIRVGLNYG. The full CDR3 sequence reads CASIRVGLNYGYTF. This chain connects TRBV19 to TRBJ1-2; no firm D call. The read is 3 residues too short to cover the CDR3 end, so that end is filled in from the germline J gene. Germline lookup yields CDR1 LNHDA and CDR2 SQIVND (reference sequence). The CDR3 is made up of 14 amino acids. V was trimmed by 7 bases and J by 2 bases, leaving 14 bases between them.

This CDR3 reads CATGTGQPQHF. The CDR3 bases that were read are TGTGCCACCGGCACGGGTCAGCCC. The gene calls are TRBV19 and TRBJ1-5; no clear D. The read falls 3 residues short of the CDR3 end, and the missing part is taken from the germline J gene. The V gene's germline CDR1 is LNHDA and CDR2 SQIVND (reference sequence). The CDR3 contains 11 residues. V lost 10 bases and J lost 6, with 10 bases in between.

For this clone: Read data end 3 residues before the CDR3 end; the end is taken from the germline J gene. The chain recombines TRBV19 with TRBJ2-2; a possible D gene is TRBD1 (6 bases). V was cut by 9 bases and J by 4 bases, with 18 bases left in between. The germline V gene encodes CDR1 LNHDA and CDR2 SQIVND (reference sequence). CDR3 length equals 15 residues. The CDR3 reads CARKGVLAGTGELFF. The CDR3 DNA, read in part, is TGTGCCAGAAAGGGGGTACTCGCCGGCACCGGGGAG. Using reference TRBV19 and TRBJ2-2 for the parts outside the CDR3, the full variable domain is DGGITQSPKYLFRKEGQNVTLSCEQNLNHDAMYWYRQDPGQGLRLIYYSQIVNDFQKGDIAEGYSVSREKKESFPLTVTSAQKNPTAFYLCARKGVLAGTGELFFGEGSRLTVL.

Worth noting for this clone: Coverage ceases 3 residues before the CDR3 finishes, and the germline J gene fills in the end. The chain employs TRBV6-1 and TRBJ1-4; weak D call: TRBD1 (6 bases). This CDR3 comprises 19 residues. Germline-derived CDR1 and CDR2 are MNHNS and SASEGT. CDR3 DNA, as far as it was read: TGTGCCAGCAGTGAAGGTTGGGACAAAACCCCTCTTGGGGCCAACGTA. Translation gives CASSEGWDKTPLGANV. The CDR3 in its entirety is CASSEGWDKTPLGANVLFF.

To note about this clone: Read sequence stops 3 residues before the CDR3 end, and the germline J gene provides the missing end. This rearrangement joins TRBV5-6 to TRBJ1-2; 7 bases agree with TRBD1. Germline CDR1 is SGHDT and CDR2 is YYEEEE. This CDR3 spans 12 amino acids. The J segment lost 7 bases and the V segment lost 2 bases, leaving 2 bases of the junction unmatched. The sequenced CDR3 bases are TGTGCCAGCAGCTTCAGGGGGTCTGGC. This gives the protein CASSFRGSG. The whole CDR3 sequence reads CASSFRGSGYTF.

As concerns this clone: The read ends 3 residues before the CDR3 terminus; that terminus is restored from the germline J gene. V and J are TRBV2 and TRBJ1-4; D is perhaps TRBD1 (6 bases). With 4 bases removed from V and 8 bases from J, the gap between germline ends came to 11 bases. This CDR3 is built from 13 residues. Germline assignment: CDR1 SNHLY and CDR2 FYNNEI. The CDR3 DNA, read in part, is TGTGCCAGCAGTGTGCAGGGGACGGAAAAA. Amino acid sequence: CASSVQGTEK. The entire CDR3 reads CASSVQGTEKLFF.

CDR3 sequence reads: CASSVSTSGGPPYEQYF. Incomplete CDR3 DNA: TGCGCCAGCAGCGTTTCGACTAGCGGGGGGCCCCCCTACGAG. The V gene is TRBV5-1, the J gene TRBJ2-7, with 13 bases matching TRBD2. From the germline J gene comes the end of the CDR3, since the read stops 3 residues before it. Germline CDR1 reads SGHRS; CDR2 reads YFSETQ. The CDR3 extends over 17 amino acids. After removal of 4 bases from V and 2 bases from J, the junction contained 9 bases not matched to a gene.

Note on this clone: The CDR3 end lies 3 residues beyond the end of the read and is filled in from the germline J gene. The chain recombines TRBV5-5 with TRBJ1-5; possibly TRBD1 for D (5 bases). V shed 4 bases and J shed 2 bases, with 13 bases lying between them. The CDR3 totals 15 residues. Germline CDR1 SGHKS, CDR2 YYEKEE (reference sequence). The CDR3 bases that were read are TGTGCCAGCAGCAACGTGGCGGGGGGCAATCAGCCC. Its protein is CASSNVAGGNQP. The whole CDR3 sequence reads CASSNVAGGNQPQHF.

A note on this clone: The read finishes 3 residues shy of the CDR3 end, and the germline J gene is used to complete it. This chain connects TRBV9 to TRBJ2-5, with D possibly being TRBD1 (6 bases). The CDR3 is 15 residues long. V was clipped by 3 bases and J by 2 bases, with 14 bases between them. Germline V gene data show CDR1 as SGDLS and CDR2 as YYNGEE. CDR3 region: CASSGTGHLQETQYF. The part of the CDR3 DNA that was read is TGTGCCAGCAGCGGGACGGGACATCTTCAAGAGACC.

Worth noting for this clone: The sequence runs out 3 residues before the end of the CDR3; the remainder is reconstructed from the germline J gene. This chain connects TRBV7-6 to TRBJ1-5; TRBD1 is a possible D gene (5 bases). The CDR3 is made up of 15 amino acids. Germline lookup yields CDR1 SGHVS and CDR2 FNYEAQ. CDR3 bases read: TGTGCCAGCAGCTCGGGGCGGACTAGCACAGATCCC. It codes for CASSSGRTSTDP. The whole CDR3 protein reads CASSSGRTSTDPQHF. The entire variable domain, with the rest obtained from reference TRBV7-6 and TRBJ1-5, is as follows: GAGVSQSPRYKVTKRGQDVALRCDPISGHVSLYWYRQALGQGPEFLTYFNYEAQQDKSGLPNDRFSAERPEGSISTLTIQRTEQRDSAMYRCASSSGRTSTDPQHFGDGTRLSIL.

A word on this clone: The read comes to an end 3 residues before the CDR3 does, leaving the germline J gene to fill in the end. J is TRBJ1-1 and V is TRBV6-4; 11 nucleotides match TRBD1. The ends lost 4 bases at V and 4 bases at J; junction bases unmatched: 2. CDR1 MRHNA and CDR2 SNTAGT come from the germline V gene. The CDR3 contains 14 residues. The sequenced CDR3 bases are TGTGCCAGCAGTGCCGGGACAGGGGGCACTGAA. It specifies CASSAGTGGTE. The complete CDR3 protein is CASSAGTGGTEAFF.